These 23 T cell receptor beta chains share one sample of origin, sequenced in a study of cytomegalovirus exposure and HLA in healthy donors. Primers for the PCR totalled 60 Vbeta and 13 Jbeta. The assay was immunoSEQ multiplex PCR, and TCRdb's table has in-frame clones only and misses some. This sample has around 110,000 clones; over 8% occur once, and the top ten carry about 3%. The sequenced sample was PBMCs. All receptors derive from a man younger than 45 in good health and CMV-seronegative.

This chain connects TRBV28 to TRBJ1-5; D is undetermined. V shed 4 bases and J shed 7 bases, with 2 bases lying between them. Germline V gene sequence: CDR1 MDHEN, CDR2 SYDVKM. CDR3 length: 10 amino acids. In DNA form, the CDR3 reads TGTGCCAGCAGTTCGCAGCCCCAGCATTTT. Translating it yields CASSSQPQHF.

V and J are TRBV10-1 and TRBJ2-7, with TRBD2 as a possible D gene (6 bases). V lost 8 bases and J lost 3, with 23 bases in between. The CDR3 length is 16 residues. CDR1 is WNHNN and CDR2 is SYGVQD in the germline V gene (reference sequence). The CDR3 sequence is CASRAEGPPMGYEQYF. For the CDR3, the DNA is TGCGCCAGCCGAGCGGAGGGGCCCCCAATGGGCTACGAGCAGTACTTC.

This clone was found a few times. The V call is TRBV14, the J call TRBJ2-7; 8 nucleotides agree with TRBD1. The V and J ends lost 0 bases and 4 bases, in that order; junction bases with no gene match: 8. The CDR3 spans 16 residues. Germline CDR1 SGHDN, CDR2 FVKESK. The CDR3 is CASSQDSVRGLYEQYF. In DNA, the CDR3 is TGTGCCAGCAGCCAAGATTCAGTCAGGGGGCTGTACGAGCAGTACTTC.

This clone appeared a few times. This chain links TRBV5-4 with TRBJ2-5; possibly TRBD1 for D (7 bases). With the DNA end fitting TRBJ2-7 better, the J assignment may be wrong. CDR3 size: 14 residues. Per germline, CDR1 SGHNT and CDR2 YYREEE (reference sequence). CDR3 coding DNA: TGTGCCAGCAGCTTCAGGGGGGCCTCCTACGAGCAGTACTTC. It encodes CASSFRGASYEQYF.

This clone came up a few times. In DNA, the CDR3 is TGTGCCAGCAGTGAATATATTAGGGGTCACGAGCAGTACTTC. Translating it yields CASSEYIRGHEQYF. The gene calls are TRBV2 and TRBJ2-7, with D possibly being TRBD1 (5 bases). Germline assignment: CDR1 SNHLY and CDR2 FYNNEI. Trimming removed 2 bases from V and 5 bases from J, with 13 bases in between. CDR3 length: 14 amino acids.

This clone has just a few counts. The genes are TRBV5-1 and TRBJ1-6; 7 bases are a match to TRBD1. The V gene's germline CDR1 is SGHRS and CDR2 YFSETQ. The J segment lost 7 bases and the V segment lost 3 bases, leaving 7 bases of the junction unmatched. The CDR3 length is 15 residues. CDR3 loop: CASSSEGAANSPLHF. CDR3 sequence (DNA): TGCGCCAGCAGCTCCGAGGGGGCTGCAAATTCACCCCTCCACTTT.

This chain links TRBV30 with TRBJ2-7; tentative D call: TRBD2 (6 bases). The V and J ends lost 3 bases and 6 bases respectively, with 12 bases between them. The CDR3 contains 12 residues. Germline CDR1 GTSNPN, CDR2 SVGIG (reference sequence). This CDR3 reads CAWRLGGSEQYF. CDR3 DNA sequence: TGTGCCTGGAGGTTGGGGGGAAGCGAGCAGTACTTC.

J is TRBJ1-1 and V is TRBV2; TRBD1 matches 7 bases. The CDR3 runs to 14 residues. V shed 6 bases, J shed 0 bases, and the junction held 4 bases outside the gene matches. The germline CDR1 and CDR2 sequences are SNHLY and FYNNEI. CDR3 coding DNA: TGTGCCAGCAGGTACAGGGGAATGAACACTGAAGCTTTCTTT. Protein product: CASRYRGMNTEAFF.

The chain combines TRBV5-1 with TRBJ1-5, with D hard to call. This CDR3 has 15 amino acids. Germline V gene lookup returns CDR1 SGHRS and CDR2 YFSETQ. Trimming took 1 base from V and 4 from J, leaving 12 bases between them. The CDR3 region has the DNA TGCGCCAGCAGCTTGACAACGGGTTGGAATCAGCCCCAGCATTTT. It encodes CASSLTTGWNQPQHF.

The V call is TRBV7-2, the J call TRBJ2-7, with TRBD2 matching 7 bases. The CDR3 has 14 amino acids. Trimming at V came to 6 bases and at J to 4 bases, leaving 9 bases not matched to a gene. CDR1 SGHTA and CDR2 FQGNSA come from the germline V gene. The CDR3, as DNA: TGTGCCAGCAGGGGCCCTAGCGGCCGGTACGAGCAGTACTTC. Its protein is CASRGPSGRYEQYF. Combining the CDR3 with reference TRBV7-2 and TRBJ2-7 gives the whole variable domain GAGVSQSPSNKVTEKGKDVELRCDPISGHTALYWYRQSLGQGLEFLIYFQGNSAPDKSGLPSDRFSAERTGGSVSTLTIQRTQQEDSAVYLCASRGPSGRYEQYFGPGTRLTVT.

This clone was seen a handful of times. The CDR3, as DNA: TGTGCCAGCAACCAACTCGGAGAAAGCAATCAGCCCCAGCATTTT. Its protein is CASNQLGESNQPQHF. The gene calls are TRBV6-6 and TRBJ1-5; D remains unclear. The V and J ends lost 7 bases and 1 base respectively, with 14 bases between them. The CDR3 is made up of 15 amino acids. Germline lookup yields CDR1 MNHNY and CDR2 SVGAGI (reference sequence).

At least ten counts were recorded for this clone. The rearrangement uses TRBV4-3 and TRBJ1-2, with 9 bases matching TRBD1. This CDR3 contains 15 residues. Trimming cost V 3 bases and J 5 bases; bases outside gene matches: 7. Germline-derived CDR1 and CDR2 are LGHNA and YSLEER. In nucleotides, the CDR3 is TGCGCCAGCAGCCAGCCGGGACAGGGCCGGTATGGCTACACCTTC. Amino acid sequence: CASSQPGQGRYGYTF.

The chain carries TRBV6-5 and TRBJ2-5, with D possibly TRBD2 on 6 matching bases. Trimming took 11 bases from V and 6 from J, leaving 25 bases between them. Per the germline V gene, CDR1 is MNHEY and CDR2 is SVGAGI. The CDR3 runs to 15 residues. CDR3 nucleotides: TGTGCCTCCGAACCCCTAGTTGGGGGGAGGCAGACCCAGTACTTC. Its translation: CASEPLVGGRQTQYF.

The gene calls are TRBV7-9 and TRBJ1-3, with D possibly TRBD1 on 6 matching bases. Germline lookup yields CDR1 SEHNR and CDR2 FQNEAQ (reference sequence). Trimming pared 2 bases from V and 7 bases from J, leaving 9 bases between. The CDR3 extends over 13 amino acids. The CDR3, as DNA: TGTGCCAGCAGCTTATTACAGGGCAACACCATATATTTT. It translates to CASSLLQGNTIYF.

The chain couples TRBV27 to TRBJ1-4, with D unclear. The V gene lost 6 bases and the J gene lost 4 bases, with 9 bases spanning the gap. Germline V gene lookup returns CDR1 MNHEY and CDR2 SMNVEV (reference sequence). The CDR3 contains 13 residues. The CDR3 loop reads CASSRAGNEKLFF. In DNA form, the CDR3 reads TGTGCCAGCAGCCGAGCCGGTAATGAAAAACTGTTTTTT.

This chain links TRBV28 with TRBJ2-7, with D possibly TRBD2 on 5 matching bases. Germline CDR1 reads MDHEN; CDR2 reads SYDVKM. The CDR3 is 11 residues long. With 6 bases removed from V and 7 bases from J, the gap between germline ends came to 10 bases. This CDR3 reads CASRTTGEQYF. The CDR3 nucleotides are TGTGCCAGCAGGACCACGGGGGAGCAGTACTTC.

This clone was seen only a few times. The J gene is TRBJ2-7, the V gene TRBV28; no reliable D call. Trimming shortened V by 6 bases and J by 3 bases, and 6 bases separated the two germline ends. Germline loops: CDR1 MDHEN, CDR2 SYDVKM. This CDR3 spans 11 amino acids. The CDR3 sequence: CASSSDYEQYF. CDR3 bases: TGTGCCAGCAGCAGTGACTACGAGCAGTACTTC.

This clone has only a few counts. This chain joins TRBV7-6 and TRBJ2-7; D might be TRBD2 (6 bases). Per the germline V gene, CDR1 is SGHVS and CDR2 is FNYEAQ. The length of the CDR3 is 16 residues. Trimming removed 3 bases at V and 5 bases at J, with 20 bases between. CDR3 DNA sequence: TGTGCCAGCAGCTTGTCTAAATCGGGACTTCTCGACGAGCAGTACTTC. Protein sequence: CASSLSKSGLLDEQYF.

V gene TRBV27 combines with J gene TRBJ2-7; D unclear. V dropped 8 bases and J dropped 0 bases, with 11 bases sitting between them. CDR1 and CDR2 from the germline V gene are MNHEY and SMNVEV (reference sequence). The CDR3 loop spans 13 amino acids. The CDR3 loop reads CASALGLSYEQYF. CDR3 DNA: TGTGCCAGCGCCTTGGGCCTCTCCTACGAGCAGTACTTC.

This clone was detected a few times. The V call is TRBV18, the J call TRBJ1-2; D possibly corresponds to TRBD1 (5 bases). Trimming took 3 bases from V and 6 from J, leaving 14 bases between them. The CDR3 sequence is 14 residues long. CDR1 is KGHSH and CDR2 is LQKENI in the germline V gene. The CDR3: CASSPNDSGHGYTF. The CDR3 DNA reads TGTGCCAGCTCACCTAATGACAGCGGGCATGGCTACACCTTC.

This clone was counted a few times. The DNA for the CDR3 is TGTGCCAGCAGTGAATTCCGGGGGGCCTCCACAGATACGCAGTATTTT. Its translation: CASSEFRGASTDTQYF. The V call is TRBV6-1, the J call TRBJ2-3; a weak D match, TRBD2 (7 bases). The V gene lost 2 bases and the J gene lost 2 bases, with 14 bases spanning the gap. There are 16 residues in the CDR3. Per the germline V gene, CDR1 is MNHNS and CDR2 is SASEGT.

The V gene is TRBV7-2, the J gene TRBJ1-2, with D perhaps TRBD1 (6 bases). V was cut by 1 base and J by 7 bases, with 13 bases left in between. Germline CDR1 and CDR2: SGHTA and FQGNSA. The CDR3 has 14 residues. This CDR3 reads CASSLGGGQAGYTF. The CDR3 DNA reads as TGTGCCAGCAGCTTAGGGGGGGGGCAGGCTGGCTACACCTTC.

This clone was seen a few times. CDR3 coding DNA: TGTGCCTGGAGCCTACCCTCGGGGGAGCAGTACTTC. This codes for CAWSLPSGEQYF. The chain uses TRBV30 and TRBJ2-7; TRBD2 might be the D (5 bases). The CDR3 loop spans 12 amino acids. Germline V gene lookup returns CDR1 GTSNPN and CDR2 SVGIG (reference sequence). V was trimmed by 3 bases and J by 7 bases, leaving 13 bases between them.